Presented here are 5 T cell receptor beta chains from one specimen sequenced in a study of CD8+ T cells in alopecia areata. Reverse transcribed after extraction, RNA yielded cDNA as the sequencing template. Repertoires were generated with immunoSEQ multiplex PCR, while TCRdb's copy carries only in-frame clones and drops some. The sample shows fewer than 350,000 clones, 58% of them seen only once. Sample treatment: oral pan-JAK inhibitor, 5-10 mg twice daily. The sequenced sample was CD4+ T cells sorted from blood, obtained at week 24, from a patient treated with tofacitinib. The receptors come from a human donor with alopecia areata.

V usage is TRBV29-1 and J usage is TRBJ2-3; D unresolved. The CDR3 runs 13 residues. The germline V gene has CDR1 SQVTM and CDR2 ANQGSEA. V was shortened by 3 bases and J by 2 bases, with 9 bases between the two germline ends. DNA of the CDR3: TGCAGCGTTGACCGGTCCTTCACAGATACGCAGTATTTT. Protein product: CSVDRSFTDTQYF.

This chain joins TRBV10-3 and TRBJ2-7; 10 bases fit TRBD2. Trimming at V came to 0 bases and at J to 5 bases, leaving 4 bases not matched to a gene. Germline V gives CDR1 ENHRY, CDR2 SYGVKD. This CDR3 comprises 15 residues. In nucleotides, the CDR3 is TGTGCCATCAGTGAGTCCAGCGGGGGGGCCCACGAGCAGTACTTC. Translated: CAISESSGGAHEQYF.

The chain couples TRBV2 to TRBJ2-3; 8 positions agree with TRBD1. Trimming took 7 bases from V and 1 from J; bases not matched to a gene: 10. The CDR3 loop spans 16 amino acids. Germline values: CDR1 SNHLY, CDR2 FYNNEI. The CDR3 spells CASTIGTGLGTDTQYF. The CDR3, as DNA: TGTGCCAGCACAATAGGGACAGGCCTTGGCACAGATACGCAGTATTTT.

The chain uses TRBV30 and TRBJ1-1; D might be TRBD1 (6 bases). This CDR3 contains 16 residues. Germline CDR1 is GTSNPN and CDR2 is SVGIG (reference sequence). The V end was cut by 2 bases, the J end by 1 base, with 17 bases between. The CDR3 region is CAWSFGGTTGNTEAFF. The CDR3 DNA sequence: TGTGCCTGGAGTTTTGGGGGGACGACAGGGAACACTGAAGCTTTCTTT.

This sequence joins TRBV28 and TRBJ2-1; TRBD2 aligns across 7 bases. Trimming at V came to 8 bases and at J to 3 bases, leaving 7 bases not matched to a gene. CDR3 length equals 14 residues. Germline lookup yields CDR1 MDHEN and CDR2 SYDVKM. The CDR3 DNA reads TGTGCCAGCCCACCCAGCGGGGTCTACAATGAGCAGTTCTTC. Residues: CASPPSGVYNEQFF.